This T cell receptor (beta chain) was captured by sequencing in a study of blood T cell repertoires in COVID-19. Using immunoSEQ multiplex PCR, the repertoire was profiled, and TCRdb retains in-frame clones only, with some absent. Here the sample spans 200,000 to 250,000 clones, approximately 84% being singletons. The V end was cut by 3 bases, the J end by 1 base, with 16 bases between. CDR1 SGHDN and CDR2 FVKESK come from the germline V gene. The CDR3 is 16 amino acids. This receptor was taken from a man aged 50 or older with acute or convalescent COVID-19. This chain joins TRBV14 and TRBJ2-7; a possible D gene is TRBD1 (6 bases). Sequencing was carried out using peripheral blood. CDR3 region: CASSHRRDKVSYEQYF. The CDR3 DNA sequence: TGTGCCAGCAGCCACCGCCGGGACAAAGTATCCTACGAGCAGTACTTC.